The 17 T cell receptor beta chains given below trace back to one sample, sequenced in a study of blood T cells in healthy people across ages. A J-beta primer mix and a sample-barcoded 5' primer were used in a second PCR of roughly 7 to 12 cycles. TCRdb processed the 5' RACE reads anew with MiXCR; each CDR3 protein has one entry. The sample carries more than 800,000 distinct CDR3 sequences, about 28% recorded once. The specimen was blood. The origin of the receptors is a woman at least 80 years old in good health.

The chain joins TRBV6-1 to TRBJ1-5; 7 nucleotides agree with TRBD1. V lost 0 bases and J lost 6; bases outside the gene matches: 8. The CDR3 loop spans 16 amino acids. The germline CDR1 and CDR2 sequences are MNHNS and SASEGT. CDR3 region: CASSEAPGQRAQPQHF. For the CDR3, the DNA is TGTGCCAGCAGTGAAGCGCCGGGACAGCGTGCTCAGCCCCAGCATTTT.

This clonotype was recorded many times. V gene TRBV6-6 combines with J gene TRBJ2-5; D not resolved. Germline lookup yields CDR1 MNHNY and CDR2 SVGAGI (reference sequence). This CDR3 contains 14 residues. V was clipped by 4 bases and J by 4 bases, with 13 bases between them. The CDR3 DNA follows: TGTGCCAGCAGTTTGACAAGCTTCCGAGAGACCCAGTACTTC. Amino acids: CASSLTSFRETQYF.

This clonotype has just a few counts. J is TRBJ1-5 and V is TRBV11-1; D gene uncertain. CDR1 SGHAT and CDR2 FQDESV come from the germline V gene (reference sequence). The CDR3 contains 14 residues. The V end was cut by 3 bases, the J end by 4 bases, with 10 bases between. CDR3 loop: CASSFVFPNQPQHF. The DNA of the CDR3 is TGTGCCAGCAGCTTCGTTTTCCCAAATCAGCCCCAGCATTTT.

The chain carries TRBV5-1 and TRBJ2-7; TRBD2 matches at 10 bases. CDR1 is SGHRS, CDR2 YFSETQ, per germline. V lost 3 bases to trimming and J lost 7 bases; unmatched junction nucleotides: 19. The CDR3 contains 18 residues. Here the CDR3 reads CASSSTKSSGGLYNEQYF. CDR3 coding DNA: TGCGCCAGCAGCTCAACGAAAAGTAGCGGGGGGCTCTACAATGAGCAGTACTTC.

This clonotype was seen a handful of times. The chain couples TRBV6-2 or TRBV6-3 to TRBJ2-5; 8 nucleotides line up with TRBD2. The CDR3 sequence is 14 residues long. The V and J ends lost 2 bases and 11 bases, in that order; junction bases with no gene match: 10. Germline CDR1 MNHEY, CDR2 SVGEGT. In DNA form, the CDR3 reads TGTGCCAGCAGTTACGGGGCGGGGGGCCGAAGTCAGTACTTC. This codes for CASSYGAGGRSQYF.

Concerning this clonotype itself: A much larger clone is a single base away; this may be a read error. The chain uses TRBV5-1 and TRBJ2-1; perhaps TRBD2 as D (6 bases). Germline loops: CDR1 SGHRS, CDR2 YFSETQ. This CDR3 is built from 14 residues. With 5 bases removed from V and 13 bases from J, the gap between germline ends came to 22 bases. The CDR3 DNA sequence: TGCGCCAGCAGGCCAGGAGGGTTCCAAGAGACCCAGTTCTTC. Its protein is CASRPGGFQETQFF.

In this sample, this clonotype turned up many times. The chain joins TRBV20-1 to TRBJ2-3; 8 positions agree with TRBD2. This CDR3 region has 14 residues. Trimming took 5 bases from V and 3 from J; bases not matched to a gene: 7. The germline CDR1 and CDR2 sequences are DFQATT and SNEGSKA (reference sequence). This chain's CDR3 is CSAYLGGATDTQYF. CDR3 DNA sequence: TGCAGTGCTTATCTCGGGGGGGCAACAGATACGCAGTATTTT.

On this clonotype itself: A clone one base away is much larger, so this may be a read error. This chain connects TRBV5-1 to TRBJ2-6; 13 positions match TRBD2. Trimming removed 2 bases from V and 0 bases from J; junction bases left unmatched: 5. The CDR3 extends over 19 amino acids. Germline V gives CDR1 SGHRS, CDR2 YFSETQ. CDR3 bases: TGCGCCAGCAGCTTTCGGACTAGCGGGGGAAACTCTGGGGCCAACGTCCTGACTTTC. Translating gives CASSFRTSGGNSGANVLTF.

The chain joins TRBV7-9 to TRBJ2-1; TRBD2 agrees at 12 bases. Per the germline V gene, CDR1 is SEHNR and CDR2 is FQNEAQ (reference sequence). The CDR3 consists of 16 residues. The V gene end was trimmed by 8 bases and the J gene end by 1 base; junction bases not matched to a gene: 6. The CDR3 bases are TGTGCCAGCTTCAAACTAGCGGGGGGTTCCTACAATGAGCAGTTCTTC. Translated: CASFKLAGGSYNEQFF.

CDR3 region: CASNLPGQGSNTGELFF. CDR3 sequence (DNA): TGTGCCAGCAACCTACCAGGGCAGGGGTCGAACACCGGGGAGCTGTTTTTT. The J gene is TRBJ2-2, the V gene TRBV7-9; maybe TRBD1 (6 bases). The CDR3 is made up of 17 amino acids. Trimming stripped 7 bases from V and 0 bases from J, with 18 bases between. CDR1 and CDR2 from the germline V gene are SEHNR and FQNEAQ (reference sequence).

To note about this clonotype: Mismatch with germline at one junction end may stem from a read error. The rearrangement joins TRBV5-1 to TRBJ2-3; D possibly corresponds to TRBD1 (6 bases). The CDR3 totals 15 residues. Germline CDR1 reads SGHRS; CDR2 reads YFSETQ. CDR3 DNA sequence: TGCACCAGCGGTCAGGGGTTGACAGTGACAGATACGCAGTATTTT. Translated, it gives CTSGQGLTVTDTQYF.

As concerns this clonotype: This may be a read error: a much more frequent sequence differs by one nucleotide. V gene TRBV11-2 combines with J gene TRBJ2-3, with D unclear. This CDR3 comprises 14 residues. The germline gives CDR1 SGHAT, CDR2 FQNNGV. DNA for the CDR3: TGTGCCAGCAGCTTAGATCTAACGCTGAATACGCGGTATTTT. It yields the protein CASSLDLTLNTRYF.

This clonotype was observed at least ten times. The chain recombines TRBV6-2 or TRBV6-3 with TRBJ2-7; 9 bases fit TRBD1. The CDR3 has 15 residues. Germline V gene lookup returns CDR1 MNHEY and CDR2 SVGEGT. The J segment lost 5 bases and the V segment lost 6 bases, leaving 11 bases of the junction unmatched. CDR3 sequence: CASSSKDRGVHEQYF. Written as DNA, the CDR3 is TGTGCCAGCAGCAGCAAGGACAGGGGCGTCCACGAGCAGTACTTC.

The CDR3 protein is CASSVLLTNYGYTF. In DNA form, the CDR3 reads TGTGCCAGCAGCGTACTATTGACTAACTATGGCTACACCTTC. V gene TRBV9 combines with J gene TRBJ1-2; D not resolved. The germline V gene encodes CDR1 SGDLS and CDR2 YYNGEE. The length of the CDR3 is 14 residues. Trimming shortened V by 1 base and J by 0 bases, and 7 bases separated the two germline ends.

V and J are TRBV20-1 and TRBJ1-2; D remains unclear. CDR3 length: 12 residues. Between the trimmed V and J ends, which lost 3 bases and 7 bases, there was a span of 12 bases. Germline V gives CDR1 DFQATT, CDR2 SNEGSKA (reference sequence). The CDR3 loop reads CSASQAWGGYTF. The DNA of the CDR3 is TGCAGTGCTAGCCAGGCCTGGGGTGGCTACACCTTC.

The rearrangement links TRBV30 to TRBJ2-5; D is perhaps TRBD1 (6 bases). The CDR3 is made up of 13 amino acids. Germline V gene lookup returns CDR1 GTSNPN and CDR2 SVGIG (reference sequence). The ends were cut back, 2 bases at V and 3 bases at J, with 10 bases in the middle. The CDR3 loop is CAWSRGSEETQYF. The CDR3 DNA reads as TGTGCCTGGAGTAGGGGGAGTGAAGAGACCCAGTACTTC. Full variable domain (outside the CDR3, taken from reference TRBV30 and TRBJ2-5): SQTIHQWPATLVQPVGSPLSLECTVEGTSNPNLYWYRQAAGRGLQLLFYSVGIGQISSEVPQNLSASRPQDRQFILSSKKLLLSDSGFYLCAWSRGSEETQYFGPGTRLLVL.

The sample holds many counts of this clonotype. J is TRBJ2-3 and V is TRBV7-2; the D is unclear. With 0 bases removed from V and 0 bases from J, the gap between germline ends came to 10 bases. Germline V gene lookup returns CDR1 SGHTA and CDR2 FQGNSA. CDR3 length: 16 residues. The CDR3 is CASSLAGVLSTDTQYF. The CDR3 nucleotides are TGTGCCAGCAGCTTAGCTGGGGTCCTTAGCACAGATACGCAGTATTTT.